This T cell receptor beta chain was sequenced for a study of blood T cell repertoires in COVID-19. Across the study: The United States, Italy and Spain supplied acute and convalescent COVID-19 samples.

Clones were sequenced by immunoSEQ multiplex PCR, and TCRdb holds only the in-frame ones, with some missing. This table holds approximately 130,000 clones, 75% to 90% found once. Germline values: CDR1 LNHDA, CDR2 SQIVND (reference sequence). The V segment lost 4 bases and the J segment 5 bases; nucleotides outside the gene matches: 5. The CDR3 loop spans 15 amino acids. Specimen: peripheral blood. This clonotype was sampled from a human donor in a cohort sampled during active COVID-19. The chain carries TRBV19 and TRBJ1-4; 9 bases map to TRBD1. CDR3 DNA: TGTGCCAGTAGTAGGACGGGACAGGGAAATGAAAAACTGTTTTTT. It codes for CASSRTGQGNEKLFF. The whole variable domain, filled in from reference TRBV19 and TRBJ1-4, reads DGGITQSPKYLFRKEGQNVTLSCEQNLNHDAMYWYRQDPGQGLRLIYYSQIVNDFQKGDIAEGYSVSREKKESFPLTVTSAQKNPTAFYLCASSRTGQGNEKLFFGSGTQLSVL.